The 17 T cell receptor beta chains below come from one sample, sequenced in a study of blood T cell repertoires in COVID-19. Assay used: immunoSEQ multiplex PCR; TCRdb lists only in-frame clones, some missing. The sample lists about 320,000 clones; roughly 90% were seen once. Sequenced material: PBMCs or T cells enriched from blood (not recorded which). All receptors derive from a man aged 55 to 69 who had recovered from COVID-19.

The chain is built from TRBV2 and TRBJ2-1, with 8 nucleotides matching TRBD2. CDR1 is SNHLY and CDR2 is FYNNEI in the germline V gene. V was clipped by 3 bases and J by 7 bases; unmatched bases: 5. The CDR3 extends over 14 amino acids. The CDR3 DNA reads as TGTGCCAGCAGTGATGAGCGGGAGCTTAATGAGCAGTTCTTC. Residues: CASSDERELNEQFF.

The chain employs TRBV9 and TRBJ2-7; 8 positions agree with TRBD1. Trimming cost V 3 bases and J 0 bases; bases outside gene matches: 5. The CDR3 extends over 15 amino acids. From germline, CDR1 is SGDLS and CDR2 YYNGEE. The CDR3 sequence is CASSEGQALSYEQYF. The CDR3 coding sequence is TGTGCCAGCAGCGAGGGACAGGCCCTCTCCTACGAGCAGTACTTC.

The gene calls are TRBV19 and TRBJ1-5, with D tentatively TRBD1 (5 bases). The CDR3 consists of 13 residues. V lost 6 bases and J lost 6, with 12 bases in between. Germline CDR1 reads LNHDA; CDR2 reads SQIVND (reference sequence). The DNA of the CDR3 is TGTGCCAGTAGGGGGACTGCGGGTCAGCCCCAGCATTTT. Protein product: CASRGTAGQPQHF. Variable domain in full (rest from reference TRBV19 and TRBJ1-5): DGGITQSPKYLFRKEGQNVTLSCEQNLNHDAMYWYRQDPGQGLRLIYYSQIVNDFQKGDIAEGYSVSREKKESFPLTVTSAQKNPTAFYLCASRGTAGQPQHFGDGTRLSIL.

As DNA, the CDR3 is TGTGCCAGCTCACGAGGACAGGACGAGCAGTACTTC. Its translation: CASSRGQDEQYF. The J gene is TRBJ2-7, the V gene TRBV18, with 7 bases that match TRBD1. This CDR3 is built from 12 residues. Per the germline V gene, CDR1 is KGHSH and CDR2 is LQKENI. V shed 4 bases and J 5 bases; nucleotides not matched to a gene: 2.

This clone is a singleton in its sample. Other DNA sequences in the same sample also yield this CDR3. The gene calls are TRBV6-5 and TRBJ1-3, with no clear D. V lost 4 bases and J lost 0, with 4 bases in between. The V gene's germline CDR1 is MNHEY and CDR2 SVGAGI. The CDR3 length is 13 residues. The CDR3 bases are TGTGCCAGCAGTTCGCGCTCTGGAAACACCATATATTTT. It codes for CASSSRSGNTIYF.

The genes are TRBV5-1 and TRBJ1-4; 7 bases align to TRBD1. CDR3 length: 15 residues. CDR1 SGHRS and CDR2 YFSETQ come from the germline V gene. Trimming cost V 4 bases and J 4 bases; bases outside gene matches: 7. Here the CDR3 DNA reads TGCGCCAGCAGCCTTACGACAGGGCGTAATGAAAAACTGTTTTTT. This sequence encodes CASSLTTGRNEKLFF.

The rearrangement uses TRBV12-3 or TRBV12-4 and TRBJ2-2, with 7 bases matching TRBD1. CDR3 length: 13 amino acids. V shed 6 bases and J 3 bases; nucleotides not matched to a gene: 1. The CDR3 nucleotides are TGTGCCAGCAGACAGGGGTACACCGGGGAGCTGTTTTTT. Its translation: CASRQGYTGELFF.

The rearrangement uses TRBV12-3 or TRBV12-4 and TRBJ1-1; D is uncertain. The CDR3 has 11 amino acids. V lost 7 bases and J lost 7, with 10 bases in between. CDR3: CASNQAGEAFF. As DNA, the CDR3 is TGTGCCAGCAACCAAGCGGGTGAAGCTTTCTTT.

V usage is TRBV2 and J usage is TRBJ1-1, with unresolved D. This CDR3 has 15 residues. Germline values: CDR1 SNHLY, CDR2 FYNNEI. Trimming removed 6 bases at V and 6 bases at J, with 20 bases between. Here the CDR3 DNA reads TGTGCCAGCAGCGGGAATTCAGGTGCACTATCTGAAGCTTTCTTT. Its translation is CASSGNSGALSEAFF.

The DNA for the CDR3 is TGTGCCAGCAGCCAAGACGTGGGGGGCCAAGAGACCCAGTACTTC. Translation: CASSQDVGGQETQYF. J is TRBJ2-5 and V is TRBV3-1 (or the pseudogene TRBV3-2); tentatively, D is TRBD2 (6 bases). Germline-derived CDR1 and CDR2 are LGHDT and YNNKEL (reference sequence). The V end lost 0 bases, the J end lost 1 base, and 9 bases lay between the germline ends. The CDR3 runs 15 residues.

The rearrangement links TRBV5-1 to TRBJ1-6; D is ambiguous. This CDR3 comprises 15 residues. Germline V gene lookup returns CDR1 SGHRS and CDR2 YFSETQ. The germline V and J ends were trimmed by 4 bases and 4 bases, with 12 bases remaining between them. The CDR3 reads CASSHRGPYNSPLHF. The CDR3 region has the DNA TGCGCCAGCAGCCACCGCGGGCCATATAATTCACCCCTCCACTTT.

The chain is built from TRBV2 and TRBJ1-2; 7 bases are a match to TRBD1. V gave up 5 bases and J gave up 3 bases; unmatched junction bases: 12. The CDR3 covers 16 residues. Germline CDR1 reads SNHLY; CDR2 reads FYNNEI. DNA of the CDR3: TGTGCCAGCAGTTCCCTCCCGGCAGGGGGGTACTATGGCTACACCTTC. This codes for CASSSLPAGGYYGYTF.

The V call is TRBV11-2, the J call TRBJ2-1, with D possibly TRBD2 on 6 matching bases. Germline V gene sequence: CDR1 SGHAT, CDR2 FQNNGV. With 5 bases removed from V and 2 bases from J, the gap between germline ends came to 16 bases. The CDR3 has 16 amino acids. For the CDR3, the DNA is TGTGCCAGCAGCCGTATTACGGGAGATACCTACAATGAGCAGTTCTTC. As protein: CASSRITGDTYNEQFF.

The gene calls are TRBV25-1 and TRBJ1-2, with D perhaps TRBD1 (5 bases). The CDR3 extends over 12 amino acids. V lost 8 bases, J lost 5 bases, and 12 bases lay in between. Germline V gene sequence: CDR1 MGHDK, CDR2 SYGVNS. CDR3 sequence (DNA): TGTGCCAGCCAGGGTGGAGTTTATGGCTACACCTTC. Translating it yields CASQGGVYGYTF.

This chain uses TRBV4-2 with TRBJ2-7, with D possibly being TRBD2 (5 bases). Deletions cut 1 base from V and 6 bases from J, with 16 bases between. The CDR3 loop spans 15 amino acids. CDR1 LGHNA and CDR2 YNFKEQ come from the germline V gene. The CDR3 nucleotides are TGTGCCAGCAGCCAAGCATTGAAGGCGGGCCCCGAGCAGTACTTC. It translates to CASSQALKAGPEQYF.

The V gene is TRBV7-2, the J gene TRBJ2-5; 10 bases agree with TRBD1. V lost 5 bases and J lost 1; bases outside the gene matches: 10. Per the germline V gene, CDR1 is SGHTA and CDR2 is FQGNSA. CDR3 length: 17 residues. CDR3 protein: CASSKDRGLIGQETQYF. CDR3 nucleotide sequence: TGTGCCAGCAGCAAAGACAGGGGGCTCATCGGCCAAGAGACCCAGTACTTC.

The chain uses TRBV30 and TRBJ1-4; TRBD1 aligns across 9 bases. Germline trimming cut 4 bases from V and 8 bases from J; bases unmatched to any gene: 11. Per germline, CDR1 GTSNPN and CDR2 SVGIG (reference sequence). This CDR3 region has 15 residues. CDR3 DNA sequence: TGTGCCTGGAACCCGGGACAGGGTCGGTTCGAAAAACTGTTTTTT. Amino acids: CAWNPGQGRFEKLFF.